This TCR beta chain was sequenced in a study of blood T cell repertoires in COVID-19. Germline CDR1 is LNHDA and CDR2 is SQIVND (reference sequence). The CDR3 totals 14 residues. Deletions cut 1 base from V and 7 bases from J, with 13 bases between. Measured with immunoSEQ multiplex PCR; TCRdb has only the in-frame clones, and not every one. The profile shows around 150,000 clones, 84% of them singletons. Specimen: peripheral blood. The clonotype comes from an elderly woman in a cohort sampled during active or convalescent COVID-19. The J gene is TRBJ1-2, the V gene TRBV19; no clear D gene. This CDR3 is CASSIVAGTTGYTF. For the CDR3, the DNA is TGTGCCAGTAGTATAGTAGCGGGTACGACTGGCTACACCTTC.